The clone carrying this TCR beta chain was seen many times. Its target is unknown. The data stem from a study of early T cells in non-severe SARS-CoV-2 infection. Study summary: Alpha and beta chains were unpaired, from unsorted whole-blood bulk RNA. Findings of the study overall: Reliance on VDJdb matching favored anti-spike CD8 responses; private and CD4 specificities were missed.

The V end was cut by 0 bases, the J end by 5 bases, with 11 bases between. CDR1 DFQATT and CDR2 SNEGSKA come from the germline V gene (reference sequence). CDR3 size: 14 residues. cDNA molecules, individually, were tagged with unique molecular identifiers. TCRdb re-analysed the 5' RACE reads in MiXCR, keeping a single row per CDR3 protein. The repertoire holds fewer than 120,000 distinct CDR3 sequences, with around 12% as singletons. The rearrangement uses TRBV20-1 and TRBJ2-1; D may be TRBD1 (5 bases). The TCR was taken from an adult who was a healthcare worker with PCR-confirmed SARS-CoV-2 infection or an uninfected control (not recorded which). The sample in question was whole blood, obtained at baseline. CDR3 residues: CSARDRLGDNEQFF. The CDR3 DNA follows: TGCAGTGCTAGAGATCGGCTAGGGGACAATGAGCAGTTCTTC.